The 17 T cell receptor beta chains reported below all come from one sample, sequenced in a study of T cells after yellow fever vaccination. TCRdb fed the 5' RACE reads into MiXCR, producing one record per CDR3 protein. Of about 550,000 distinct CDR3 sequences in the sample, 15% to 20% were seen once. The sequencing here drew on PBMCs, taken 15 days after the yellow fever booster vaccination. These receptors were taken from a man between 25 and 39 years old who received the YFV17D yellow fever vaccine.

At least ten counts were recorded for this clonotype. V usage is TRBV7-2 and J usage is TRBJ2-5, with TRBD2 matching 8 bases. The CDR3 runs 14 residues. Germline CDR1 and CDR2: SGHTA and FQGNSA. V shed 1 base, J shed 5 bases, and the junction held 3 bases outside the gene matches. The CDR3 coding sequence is TGTGCCAGCAGCTTAGGCGGGAGGTTTGAGACCCAGTACTTC. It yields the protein CASSLGGRFETQYF.

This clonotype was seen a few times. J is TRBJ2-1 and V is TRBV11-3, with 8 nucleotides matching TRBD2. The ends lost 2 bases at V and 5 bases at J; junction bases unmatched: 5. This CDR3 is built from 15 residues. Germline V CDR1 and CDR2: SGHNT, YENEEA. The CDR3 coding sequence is TGTGCCAGCAGCTTAATAGCGGGGCCCGACAATGAGCAGTTCTTC. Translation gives CASSLIAGPDNEQFF.

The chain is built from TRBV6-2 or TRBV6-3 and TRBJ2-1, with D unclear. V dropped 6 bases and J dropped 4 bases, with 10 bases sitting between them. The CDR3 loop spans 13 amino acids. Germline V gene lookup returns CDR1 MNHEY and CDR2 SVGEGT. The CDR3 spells CASSDTPYNEQFF. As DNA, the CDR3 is TGTGCCAGCAGCGACACCCCATACAATGAGCAGTTCTTC.

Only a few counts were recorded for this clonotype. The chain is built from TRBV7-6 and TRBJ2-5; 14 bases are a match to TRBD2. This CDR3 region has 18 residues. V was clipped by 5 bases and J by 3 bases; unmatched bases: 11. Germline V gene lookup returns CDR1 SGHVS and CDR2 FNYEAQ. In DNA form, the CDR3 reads TGTGCCAGCAGCGCCCCGGGACTAGCGGGAGTGGGTAAAGAGACCCAGTACTTC. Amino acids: CASSAPGLAGVGKETQYF.

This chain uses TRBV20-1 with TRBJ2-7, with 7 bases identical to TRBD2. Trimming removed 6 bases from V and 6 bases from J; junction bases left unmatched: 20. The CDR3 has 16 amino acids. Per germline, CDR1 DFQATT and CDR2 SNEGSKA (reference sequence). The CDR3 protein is CSAPGQKAGISSEQYF. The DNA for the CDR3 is TGCAGTGCCCCCGGTCAAAAAGCGGGGATCAGCTCCGAGCAGTACTTC.

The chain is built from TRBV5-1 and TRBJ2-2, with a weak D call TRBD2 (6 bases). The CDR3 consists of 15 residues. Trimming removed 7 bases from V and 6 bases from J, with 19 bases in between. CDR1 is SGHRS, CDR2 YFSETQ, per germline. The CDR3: CASDKGGGTSGELFF. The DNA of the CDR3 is TGCGCCAGCGACAAGGGAGGCGGGACCTCCGGGGAGCTGTTTTTT.

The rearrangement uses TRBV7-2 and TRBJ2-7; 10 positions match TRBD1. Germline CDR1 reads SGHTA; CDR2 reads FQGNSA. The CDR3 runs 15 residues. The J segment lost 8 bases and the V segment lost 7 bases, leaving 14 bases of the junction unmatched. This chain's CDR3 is CASTVFGTGESQQYF. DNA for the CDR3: TGTGCCAGCACCGTCTTTGGGACAGGGGAGAGCCAGCAGTACTTC.

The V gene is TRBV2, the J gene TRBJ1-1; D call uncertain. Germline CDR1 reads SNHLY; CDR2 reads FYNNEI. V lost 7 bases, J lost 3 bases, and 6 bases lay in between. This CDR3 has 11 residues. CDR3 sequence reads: CASTTDTEAFF. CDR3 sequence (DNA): TGTGCCAGCACCACGGACACTGAAGCTTTCTTT.

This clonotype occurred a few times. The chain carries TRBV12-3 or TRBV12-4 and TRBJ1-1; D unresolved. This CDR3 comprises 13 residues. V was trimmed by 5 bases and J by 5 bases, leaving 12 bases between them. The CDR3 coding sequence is TGTGCCAGCAGTCCCAGTGCGTGGACTGAAGCTTTCTTT. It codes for CASSPSAWTEAFF.

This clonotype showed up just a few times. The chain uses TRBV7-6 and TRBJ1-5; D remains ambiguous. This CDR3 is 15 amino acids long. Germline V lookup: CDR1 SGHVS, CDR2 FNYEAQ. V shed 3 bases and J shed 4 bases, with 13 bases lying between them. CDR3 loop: CASSFGDTPNQPQHF. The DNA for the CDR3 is TGTGCCAGCAGCTTCGGAGACACGCCGAATCAGCCCCAGCATTTT. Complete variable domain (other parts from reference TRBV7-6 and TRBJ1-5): GAGVSQSPRYKVTKRGQDVALRCDPISGHVSLYWYRQALGQGPEFLTYFNYEAQQDKSGLPNDRFSAERPEGSISTLTIQRTEQRDSAMYRCASSFGDTPNQPQHFGDGTRLSIL.

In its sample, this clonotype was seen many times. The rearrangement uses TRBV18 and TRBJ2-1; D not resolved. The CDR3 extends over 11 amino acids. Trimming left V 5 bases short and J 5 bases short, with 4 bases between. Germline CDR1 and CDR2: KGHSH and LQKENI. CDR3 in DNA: TGTGCCAGCTCATCTAACAATGAGCAGTTCTTC. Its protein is CASSSNNEQFF.

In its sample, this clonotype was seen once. CDR3 in amino acids: CASSVDASGQGTQYF. For the CDR3, the DNA is TGTGCCAGCAGCGTAGACGCTAGCGGGCAGGGGACCCAGTACTTC. V gene TRBV9 combines with J gene TRBJ2-5, with TRBD2 identical over 8 bases. The CDR3 consists of 15 residues. V was pared by 0 bases and J by 7 bases, with 8 bases of the junction left unmatched. Germline CDR1 and CDR2: SGDLS and YYNGEE.

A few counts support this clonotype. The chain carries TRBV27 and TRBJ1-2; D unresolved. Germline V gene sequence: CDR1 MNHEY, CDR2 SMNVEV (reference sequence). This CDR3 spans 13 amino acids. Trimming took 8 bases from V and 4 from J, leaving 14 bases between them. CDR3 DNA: TGTGCCAGCTCTGCGGACGGAATCTATGGCTACACCTTC. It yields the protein CASSADGIYGYTF.

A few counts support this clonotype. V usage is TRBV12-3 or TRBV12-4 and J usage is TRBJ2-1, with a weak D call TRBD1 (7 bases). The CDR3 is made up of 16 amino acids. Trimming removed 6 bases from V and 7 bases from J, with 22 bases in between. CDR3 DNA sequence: TGTGCCAGCAGCCCTACCCGGACAGGTGGAGGGAATGAGCAGTTCTTC. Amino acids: CASSPTRTGGGNEQFF.

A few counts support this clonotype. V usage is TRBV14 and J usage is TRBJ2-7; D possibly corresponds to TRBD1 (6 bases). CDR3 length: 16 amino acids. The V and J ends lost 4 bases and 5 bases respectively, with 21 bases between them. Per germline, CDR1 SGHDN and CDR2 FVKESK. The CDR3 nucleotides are TGTGCCAGCAGCCTCCCTTATTCAGGGGTCGTCGACGAGCAGTACTTC. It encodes CASSLPYSGVVDEQYF.

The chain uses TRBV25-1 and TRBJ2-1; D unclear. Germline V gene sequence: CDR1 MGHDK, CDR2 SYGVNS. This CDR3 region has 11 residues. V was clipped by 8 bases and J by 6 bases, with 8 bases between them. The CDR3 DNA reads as TGTGCCAGCTCCGTATCCAATGAGCAGTTCTTC. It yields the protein CASSVSNEQFF.

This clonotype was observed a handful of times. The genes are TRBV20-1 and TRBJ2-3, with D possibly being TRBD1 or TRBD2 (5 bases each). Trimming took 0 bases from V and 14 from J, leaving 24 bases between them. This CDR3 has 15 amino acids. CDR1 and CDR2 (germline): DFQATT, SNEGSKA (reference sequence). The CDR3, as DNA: TGCAGTGCTAGAGAGCCGAGGGGACCCGGGACCCGGAGGTATTTT. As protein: CSAREPRGPGTRRYF.